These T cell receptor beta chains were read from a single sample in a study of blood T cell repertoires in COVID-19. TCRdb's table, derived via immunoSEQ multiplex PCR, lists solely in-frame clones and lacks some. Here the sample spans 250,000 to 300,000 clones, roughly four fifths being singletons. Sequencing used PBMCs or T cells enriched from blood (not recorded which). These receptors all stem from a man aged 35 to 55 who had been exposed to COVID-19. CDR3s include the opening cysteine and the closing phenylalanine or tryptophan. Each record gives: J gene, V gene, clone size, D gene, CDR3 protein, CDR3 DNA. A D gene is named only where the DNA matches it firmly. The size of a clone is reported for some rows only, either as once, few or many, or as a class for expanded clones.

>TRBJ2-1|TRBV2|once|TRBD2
CASSSGLAGESYNEQFF
TGTGCCAGCAGTTCGGGACTAGCGGGAGAGAGTTACAATGAGCAGTTCTTC
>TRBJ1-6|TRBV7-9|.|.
CASSLGRVESPLHF
TGTGCCAGCAGCTTGGGGAGGGTAGAGTCACCCCTCCACTTT
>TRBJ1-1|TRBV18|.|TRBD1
CASSPRDREAFF
TGTGCCAGCTCACCACGGGACAGGGAAGCTTTCTTT
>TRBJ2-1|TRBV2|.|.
CASRDAGVGEQFF
TGTGCCAGCAGGGATGCAGGGGTAGGTGAGCAGTTCTTC
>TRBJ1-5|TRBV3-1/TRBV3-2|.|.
CASSPVAGNTQPQHF
TGTGCCAGCAGCCCCGTCGCAGGGAACACTCAGCCCCAGCATTTT
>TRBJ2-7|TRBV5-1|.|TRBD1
CASRTGTGSYEQYF
TGCGCCAGCCGGACCGGGACAGGGTCCTACGAGCAGTACTTC
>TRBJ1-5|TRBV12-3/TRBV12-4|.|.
CASSFYQPQHF
TGTGCCAGCAGTTTCTACCAGCCCCAGCATTTT
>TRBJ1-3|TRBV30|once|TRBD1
CAWSTGGSGNTIYF
TGTGCCTGGAGTACAGGGGGCTCTGGAAACACCATATATTTT
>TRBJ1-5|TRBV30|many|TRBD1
CAWSVGGQENQPQHF
TGTGCCTGGAGTGTGGGGGGACAGGAGAATCAGCCCCAGCATTTT
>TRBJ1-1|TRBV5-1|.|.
CASASEHEAFF
TGCGCCAGCGCCAGCGAGCATGAAGCTTTCTTT
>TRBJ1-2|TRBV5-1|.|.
CASNPGQSYGYTF
TGCGCCAGCAACCCCGGACAGTCGTATGGCTACACCTTC
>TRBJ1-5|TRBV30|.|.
CAWSRQGGQPQHF
TGTGCCTGGAGTCGTCAGGGAGGACAGCCCCAGCATTTT
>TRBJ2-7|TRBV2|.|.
CASSRSSYEQYF
TGTGCCAGTAGCCGGAGCTCCTACGAGCAGTACTTC
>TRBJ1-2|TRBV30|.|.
CAWSAGEGGYTF
TGTGCCTGGAGTGCAGGGGAGGGAGGCTACACCTTC
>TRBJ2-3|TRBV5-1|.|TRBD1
CASSRDRPSTDTQYF
TGCGCCAGCAGCCGGGACAGGCCTAGCACAGATACGCAGTATTTT
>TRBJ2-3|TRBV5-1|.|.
CASSYTSYTDTQYF
TGCGCCAGCAGCTACACGTCTTACACAGATACGCAGTATTTT
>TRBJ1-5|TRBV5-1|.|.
CASSLGANNQPQHF
TGCGCCAGCAGCTTGGGGGCTAACAATCAGCCCCAGCATTTT
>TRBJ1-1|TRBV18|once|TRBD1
CASSPPEDRAVTEAFF
TGTGCCAGCTCACCACCCGAAGACAGGGCAGTAACTGAAGCTTTCTTT
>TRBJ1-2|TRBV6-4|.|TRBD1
CASNSADRGNYGYTF
TGTGCCAGCAACAGCGCCGACAGGGGTAACTATGGCTACACCTTC
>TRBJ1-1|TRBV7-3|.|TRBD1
CASSLRDRGDEAFF
TGTGCCAGCAGCTTACGAGACAGGGGAGACGAAGCTTTCTTT
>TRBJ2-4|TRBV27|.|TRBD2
CASTTSGLAKNIQYF
TGTGCCAGCACTACTAGCGGACTAGCCAAAAACATTCAGTACTTC
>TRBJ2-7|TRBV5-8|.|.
CASRPTGSSYEQYF
TGTGCCAGCAGGCCTACAGGGTCTTCCTACGAGCAGTACTTC
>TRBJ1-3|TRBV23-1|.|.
CASSQFLWTERRNTIYF
.
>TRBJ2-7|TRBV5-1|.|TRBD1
CASSLRARTGIRSYEQYF
TGCGCCAGCAGCTTGAGGGCCCGGACAGGAATTCGCTCCTACGAGCAGTACTTC